Below are 17 T cell receptor beta chains sequenced from a single sample in a study of OX40 agonist ivuxolimab in advanced cancers. Method: immunoSEQ multiplex PCR; TCRdb's copy keeps in-frame clones and lacks some. The data show around 63,000 clones, roughly nine tenths seen once. Sample: CD4+ or CD8+ T cells sorted from blood, taken in a trial of the OX40 agonist ivuxolimab. Receptors originate from an adult with an advanced solid tumor such as melanoma, head and neck, liver or kidney cancer.

The V gene is TRBV10-3, the J gene TRBJ1-4; no reliable D call. The CDR3 totals 16 residues. The V end lost 10 bases, the J end lost 0 bases, and 18 bases lay between the germline ends. Looked up from germline, CDR1 is ENHRY and CDR2 is SYGVKD. In DNA, the CDR3 is TGTGCCACCTCTATAAATTCACTTACAACTAATGAAAAACTGTTTTTT. Amino acid sequence: CATSINSLTTNEKLFF.

This chain uses TRBV7-9 with TRBJ2-7; D possibly corresponds to TRBD1 (5 bases). Trimming removed 6 bases at V and 2 bases at J, with 11 bases between. This CDR3 region has 13 residues. Germline-derived CDR1 and CDR2 are SEHNR and FQNEAQ (reference sequence). For the CDR3, the DNA is TGTGCCAGCAGTCCTACAGGAACCTACGAGCAGTACTTC. It codes for CASSPTGTYEQYF.

The rearrangement uses TRBV7-9 and TRBJ1-1; D not certain. The V end lost 1 base, the J end lost 1 base, and 4 bases lay between the germline ends. Per the germline V gene, CDR1 is SEHNR and CDR2 is FQNEAQ (reference sequence). There are 13 residues in the CDR3. For the CDR3, the DNA is TGTGCCAGCAGCTTAGAACAGAACACTGAAGCTTTCTTT. Its translation: CASSLEQNTEAFF.

V usage is TRBV23-1 and J usage is TRBJ2-7; D not resolved. TRBV23-1 is an ORF; its function is uncertain. The V gene lost 2 bases and the J gene lost 1 base, with 12 bases spanning the gap. The CDR3 covers 15 residues. The CDR3 is CASSQRYPRSYEQYF. The CDR3 nucleotides are TGCGCCAGCAGTCAACGCTACCCTCGTTCCTACGAGCAGTACTTC.

V and J are TRBV6-6 and TRBJ2-1; 12 bases align to TRBD2. This CDR3 has 16 residues. Germline V CDR1 and CDR2: MNHNY, SVGAGI (reference sequence). The J segment lost 6 bases and the V segment lost 2 bases, leaving 5 bases of the junction unmatched. CDR3 DNA sequence: TGTGCCAGCAGTTACCTGGGACTAGCGGGCGCCAATGAGCAGTTCTTC. Its protein is CASSYLGLAGANEQFF.

This sequence joins TRBV7-2 and TRBJ1-5; D is unclear. This CDR3 contains 15 residues. V lost 2 bases and J 0 bases, leaving 8 bases between the germline ends. Germline V gives CDR1 SGHTA, CDR2 FQGNSA. The CDR3 DNA sequence: TGTGCCAGCAGCTTAAATGGGGATAGCAATCAGCCCCAGCATTTT. This encodes CASSLNGDSNQPQHF.

V is TRBV30 and J is TRBJ2-3, with 11 bases lining up with TRBD2. The CDR3 consists of 14 residues. J gave up 8 bases and V 0 bases, and 4 bases lay outside the gene matches. CDR1 and CDR2 from the germline V gene are GTSNPN and SVGIG (reference sequence). The CDR3 region has the DNA TGTGCCTGGAGTGTCGGGCTAGCGGGGGGTACGCAGTATTTT. This codes for CAWSVGLAGGTQYF.

The gene calls are TRBV6-1 and TRBJ2-3; 8 nucleotides match TRBD1. Trimming took 4 bases from V and 4 from J; bases not matched to a gene: 4. In germline, CDR1 is MNHNS, CDR2 SASEGT. CDR3 length: 14 amino acids. CDR3 sequence reads: CASSGTGGSDTQYF. The CDR3 DNA reads as TGTGCCAGCAGTGGAACAGGGGGTTCAGATACGCAGTATTTT.

The chain joins TRBV5-1 to TRBJ1-2, with D maybe TRBD1 (6 bases). V was trimmed by 5 bases and J by 4 bases, leaving 15 bases between them. The CDR3 extends over 14 amino acids. Germline V gene sequence: CDR1 SGHRS, CDR2 YFSETQ. The CDR3 DNA is TGCGCCAGCAGTACCGGAGGGGGGTTCTATGGCTACACCTTC. This sequence encodes CASSTGGGFYGYTF.

The chain uses TRBV19 and TRBJ2-5; the D gene is possibly TRBD2 (6 bases). This CDR3 has 15 amino acids. Germline assignment: CDR1 LNHDA and CDR2 SQIVND (reference sequence). V gave up 3 bases and J gave up 9 bases, with 20 bases separating them. CDR3 nucleotides: TGTGCCAGTAGTATTGGCGAGAAGGGCTCGGGGGCCCAGTACTTC. Amino acids: CASSIGEKGSGAQYF.

V and J are TRBV7-8 and TRBJ2-7; no definite D call. This CDR3 contains 11 residues. Germline V gene data show CDR1 as SGHVS and CDR2 as FQNEAQ. The germline V and J ends were trimmed by 5 bases and 7 bases, with 9 bases remaining between them. The CDR3, as DNA: TGTGCCAGCAGCCAAGGTAGTGAGCAGTACTTC. It codes for CASSQGSEQYF.

This chain joins TRBV5-1 and TRBJ1-1, with D perhaps TRBD1 (5 bases). The V gene's germline CDR1 is SGHRS and CDR2 YFSETQ. V shed 4 bases and J shed 1 base, with 14 bases lying between them. The CDR3 has 15 residues. The CDR3 is CASSPQGPGNTEAFF. The CDR3 DNA sequence: TGCGCCAGCAGCCCTCAGGGTCCAGGGAACACTGAAGCTTTCTTT.

The CDR3 spells CASSLVGDNSYEQYF. The DNA of the CDR3 is TGTGCCAGCAGCTTAGTAGGGGACAACTCCTACGAGCAGTACTTC. J is TRBJ2-7 and V is TRBV7-2; D perhaps matches TRBD1 (6 bases). V was shortened by 1 base and J by 0 bases, with 10 bases between the two germline ends. This CDR3 region has 15 residues. CDR1 is SGHTA and CDR2 is FQGNSA in the germline V gene.

The rearrangement joins TRBV27 to TRBJ2-2; 8 positions match TRBD1. CDR1 and CDR2 from the germline V gene are MNHEY and SMNVEV (reference sequence). V lost 4 bases, J lost 4 bases, and 5 bases stayed unmatched. CDR3 length equals 15 residues. CDR3 protein: CASSSWTGLTGELFF. In nucleotides, the CDR3 is TGTGCCAGCAGTTCGTGGACAGGGCTCACCGGGGAGCTGTTTTTT.

The rearrangement joins TRBV5-1 to TRBJ1-6, with D possibly matching TRBD1 (6 bases). In germline, CDR1 is SGHRS, CDR2 YFSETQ. The CDR3 has 17 amino acids. Trimming removed 3 bases from V and 0 bases from J, with 13 bases in between. Here the CDR3 reads CASSSQGLSSYNSPLHF. Here the CDR3 DNA reads TGCGCCAGCAGCTCACAGGGCCTGAGCTCCTATAATTCACCCCTCCACTTT.

This rearrangement joins TRBV7-9 to TRBJ2-7; the D is unclear. V lost 4 bases and J lost 2, with 6 bases in between. CDR3 length equals 12 residues. CDR1 SEHNR and CDR2 FQNEAQ come from the germline V gene (reference sequence). The CDR3, as DNA: TGTGCCAGCAGCTCATACACCTACGAGCAGTACTTC. Protein: CASSSYTYEQYF.

The chain recombines TRBV5-5 with TRBJ1-6, with unresolved D. Germline lookup yields CDR1 SGHKS and CDR2 YYEKEE (reference sequence). Trimming stripped 0 bases from V and 3 bases from J, with 7 bases between. The CDR3 is 15 residues long. CDR3 loop: CASSLGQSYNSPLHF. The DNA of the CDR3 is TGTGCCAGCAGCTTGGGCCAGAGCTATAATTCACCCCTCCACTTT.